This T cell receptor beta chain originates from a study of naive and memory T cell subsets. Four PCR rounds used nested alpha and beta constant region primers plus the SP2 primer. For blood and skin samples, reverse transcription used TCR alpha and beta constant primers. Via MiXCR, TCRdb re-called the 5' RACE reads, giving one row per CDR3 protein. The sample lists 50,000 to 65,000 distinct CDR3 sequences; under 10% were seen once. Germline loops: CDR1 DFQATT, CDR2 SNEGSKA (reference sequence). The CDR3 extends over 13 amino acids. V lost 5 bases and J 2 bases, leaving 13 bases between the germline ends. An oligonucleotide containing a UMI was ligated to the 3' end of TCR cDNA. This clonotype appeared many times.

The receptor was derived from a female donor in good health. The chain employs TRBV20-1 and TRBJ2-7; D remains ambiguous. The CDR3 spells CSAPHSGAYEQYF. In DNA form, the CDR3 reads TGCAGTGCTCCTCACTCCGGCGCCTACGAGCAGTACTTC.